Listed below are T cell receptor beta chains from one sample, sequenced in a study of patients and donors after allogeneic stem cell transplantation. TCRdb ran MiXCR on the RT-PCR reads and lists one entry per CDR3 protein. This table holds a few hundred thousand distinct CDR3 sequences, 35% to 45% found once. The sample taken for sequencing was blood, either unsorted or a sorted T cell fraction (not recorded which). The origin of the receptors is a human donor who was either an allogeneic HSCT recipient or a stem cell or donor lymphocyte infusion donor (not recorded which). It is not recorded whose cells these are; they may come from a transplant donor. Both conserved end residues are part of each CDR3. Each record gives: D gene, J gene, clone size, V gene, CDR3 protein, CDR3 DNA. D genes are given only for firm matches. Not every row has a clone size; where given, it reads once, few, many or a size class.

D gene: -
J gene: TRBJ2-3
clone size: -
V gene: TRBV20-1
CDR3 protein: CSARALSTSTDTQYF
CDR3 DNA: TGCAGTGCTAGAGCCCTATCTACTAGCACAGATACGCAGTATTTT

D gene: TRBD2
J gene: TRBJ2-1
clone size: few
V gene: TRBV7-9
CDR3 protein: CASSYPSGATRSYNEQFF
CDR3 DNA: TGTGCCAGCAGCTACCCTAGCGGGGCCACCCGCTCCTACAATGAGCAGTTCTTC

D gene: -
J gene: TRBJ2-3
clone size: -
V gene: TRBV9
CDR3 protein: CASSTDPGDTQYF
CDR3 DNA: TGTGCCAGCAGTACCGACCCTGGGGATACGCAGTATTTT

D gene: TRBD1
J gene: TRBJ2-1
clone size: -
V gene: TRBV5-1
CDR3 protein: CASSRLDRGGVQYNEQFF
CDR3 DNA: TGCGCCAGCAGCCGTTTGGACAGGGGAGGAGTACAGTACAATGAGCAGTTCTTC

D gene: TRBD1
J gene: TRBJ2-5
clone size: -
V gene: TRBV12-3/TRBV12-4
CDR3 protein: CASTLQGYPETQYF
CDR3 DNA: TGTGCCAGCACCCTACAGGGGTATCCAGAGACCCAGTACTTC

D gene: -
J gene: TRBJ1-2
clone size: -
V gene: TRBV7-9
CDR3 protein: CASSPRQYGYTF
CDR3 DNA: TGTGCCAGCAGCCCGCGACAGTATGGCTACACCTTC

D gene: -
J gene: TRBJ1-1
clone size: -
V gene: TRBV7-9
CDR3 protein: CASSLGTGTGTEAFF
CDR3 DNA: TGTGCCAGCAGCTTAGGGACGGGGACCGGTACTGAAGCTTTCTTT

D gene: TRBD1
J gene: TRBJ1-1
clone size: few
V gene: TRBV5-1
CDR3 protein: CASSLGTGVLNTEAFF
CDR3 DNA: TGCGCCAGCAGCCTCGGGACAGGGGTTCTGAACACTGAAGCTTTCTTT

D gene: TRBD1
J gene: TRBJ2-5
clone size: -
V gene: TRBV7-6
CDR3 protein: CASSPRDRGSETQYF
CDR3 DNA: TGTGCCAGCAGCCCGCGGGACAGGGGGTCAGAGACCCAGTACTTC

D gene: -
J gene: TRBJ1-2
clone size: few
V gene: TRBV7-2
CDR3 protein: CASSSRGRGYGYTF
CDR3 DNA: TGTGCCAGCAGCTCCCGAGGGAGGGGCTATGGCTACACCTTC

D gene: -
J gene: TRBJ2-7
clone size: -
V gene: TRBV4-1
CDR3 protein: CASSGVPSYEQYF
CDR3 DNA: TGCGCCAGCAGCGGGGTTCCCTCCTACGAGCAGTACTTC

D gene: -
J gene: TRBJ2-5
clone size: -
V gene: TRBV18
CDR3 protein: CASSPPGLEETQYF
CDR3 DNA: TGTGCCAGCTCACCACCTGGTCTAGAAGAGACCCAGTACTTC

D gene: -
J gene: TRBJ2-1
clone size: few
V gene: TRBV5-1
CDR3 protein: CASSFGRHSRENNEQFF
CDR3 DNA: TGCGCCAGCAGCTTTGGCCGGCACAGCAGGGAGAACAATGAGCAGTTCTTC

D gene: -
J gene: TRBJ1-4
clone size: few
V gene: TRBV20-1
CDR3 protein: CSARDSQGRDEKLFF
CDR3 DNA: TGCAGTGCTAGAGATTCCCAGGGACGGGACGAAAAACTGTTTTTT

D gene: -
J gene: TRBJ1-5
clone size: few
V gene: TRBV7-2
CDR3 protein: CASSSYPYRENQPQHF
CDR3 DNA: TGTGCCAGCAGCTCCTACCCCTACAGGGAGAATCAGCCCCAGCATTTT

D gene: -
J gene: TRBJ1-2
clone size: -
V gene: TRBV20-1
CDR3 protein: CSARGLTHPHLYGYTF
CDR3 DNA: TGCAGTGCTAGAGGTTTGACTCACCCACACCTCTATGGCTACACCTTC

D gene: -
J gene: TRBJ2-7
clone size: -
V gene: TRBV18
CDR3 protein: CASSPSGFEQYF
CDR3 DNA: TGTGCCAGCTCACCTTCGGGTTTCGAGCAGTACTTC

D gene: -
J gene: TRBJ2-1
clone size: -
V gene: TRBV4-1
CDR3 protein: CASSQEWGNEQFF
CDR3 DNA: TGCGCCAGCAGCCAAGAGTGGGGCAATGAGCAGTTCTTC

D gene: -
J gene: TRBJ1-1
clone size: few
V gene: TRBV6-1
CDR3 protein: CASSENWGGTEAFF
CDR3 DNA: TGTGCCAGCAGTGAAAACTGGGGGGGAACTGAAGCTTTCTTT

D gene: -
J gene: TRBJ2-1
clone size: once
V gene: TRBV4-2
CDR3 protein: CASSQDEERKQFF
CDR3 DNA: TGTGCCAGCAGCCAAGATGAAGAGCGGAAGCAGTTCTTC

D gene: -
J gene: TRBJ1-6
clone size: few
V gene: TRBV27
CDR3 protein: CASSLGFDNSPLHF
CDR3 DNA: TGTGCCAGCAGTTTAGGGTTCGATAATTCACCCCTCCACTTT

D gene: TRBD1
J gene: TRBJ2-3
clone size: -
V gene: TRBV28
CDR3 protein: CASSFFRTGRGTDTQYF
CDR3 DNA: TGTGCCAGCAGTTTCTTCCGGACAGGAAGGGGCACAGATACGCAGTATTTT

D gene: TRBD1
J gene: TRBJ1-1
clone size: few
V gene: TRBV20-1
CDR3 protein: CSALRPGQGNTEAFF
CDR3 DNA: TGCAGTGCTCTGCGACCTGGACAGGGGAACACTGAAGCTTTCTTT

D gene: TRBD1
J gene: TRBJ1-5
clone size: few
V gene: TRBV12-3/TRBV12-4
CDR3 protein: CASSPNWGTVNQPQHF
CDR3 DNA: TGTGCCAGCAGTCCCAACTGGGGGACAGTAAATCAGCCCCAGCATTTT

D gene: -
J gene: TRBJ1-1
clone size: -
V gene: TRBV20-1
CDR3 protein: CSARLHRNTEAFF
CDR3 DNA: TGCAGTGCTAGACTCCACAGGAACACTGAAGCTTTCTTT

D gene: -
J gene: TRBJ1-5
clone size: -
V gene: TRBV5-1
CDR3 protein: CASSLGAGHQPQHF
CDR3 DNA: TGCGCCAGCAGCTTAGGGGCAGGGCATCAGCCCCAGCATTTT

D gene: -
J gene: TRBJ2-6
clone size: -
V gene: TRBV7-2
CDR3 protein: CASSPTGAIGANVLTF
CDR3 DNA: TGTGCCAGCAGCCCAACCGGGGCTATTGGGGCCAACGTCCTGACTTTC

D gene: TRBD1
J gene: TRBJ1-2
clone size: few
V gene: TRBV7-9
CDR3 protein: CASSFGTGGLNGYTF
CDR3 DNA: TGTGCCAGCAGCTTTGGGACAGGGGGCCTGAATGGCTACACCTTC

D gene: -
J gene: TRBJ1-1
clone size: -
V gene: TRBV10-3
CDR3 protein: CAITGARGTEAFF
CDR3 DNA: TGTGCCATCACCGGGGCCCGGGGCACTGAAGCTTTCTTT

D gene: -
J gene: TRBJ1-1
clone size: -
V gene: TRBV28
CDR3 protein: CASSLAITEAFF
CDR3 DNA: TGTGCCAGCAGTTTAGCCATCACTGAAGCTTTCTTT

D gene: -
J gene: TRBJ1-1
clone size: -
V gene: TRBV10-3
CDR3 protein: CAISEVAAEAFF
CDR3 DNA: TGTGCCATCAGTGAGGTTGCAGCTGAAGCTTTCTTT

D gene: TRBD2
J gene: TRBJ2-5
clone size: -
V gene: TRBV15
CDR3 protein: CATSRDHAGGRETQYF
CDR3 DNA: TGTGCCACCAGCAGAGATCATGCGGGGGGGCGGGAGACCCAGTACTTC

D gene: -
J gene: TRBJ1-5
clone size: few
V gene: TRBV15
CDR3 protein: CATSRVGGTQPQHF
CDR3 DNA: TGTGCCACCAGCAGAGTTGGGGGCACTCAGCCCCAGCATTTT

D gene: -
J gene: TRBJ1-5
clone size: -
V gene: TRBV10-3
CDR3 protein: CAIRDRLGNQPQHF
CDR3 DNA: TGTGCCATCAGAGACAGGTTAGGCAATCAGCCCCAGCATTTT

D gene: -
J gene: TRBJ1-1
clone size: -
V gene: TRBV27
CDR3 protein: CASSIGPGMTNAFF
CDR3 DNA: TGTGCCAGCAGCATAGGGCCTGGCATGACGAATGCTTTCTTT

D gene: -
J gene: TRBJ1-1
clone size: -
V gene: TRBV3-1
CDR3 protein: CASSLRGMSPEAFF
CDR3 DNA: TGTGCCAGCAGCCTAAGAGGGATGTCCCCTGAAGCTTTCTTT

D gene: TRBD1
J gene: TRBJ2-1
clone size: -
V gene: TRBV28
CDR3 protein: CASSWGRTGGPNEQFF
CDR3 DNA: TGTGCCAGCAGTTGGGGTAGGACAGGGGGTCCCAATGAGCAGTTCTTC

D gene: -
J gene: TRBJ1-3
clone size: -
V gene: TRBV7-2
CDR3 protein: CASSPGPGQGGGNTIYF
CDR3 DNA: TGTGCCAGCAGCCCCGGGCCGGGACAAGGAGGTGGAAACACCATATATTTT

D gene: -
J gene: TRBJ1-1
clone size: -
V gene: TRBV28
CDR3 protein: CASSLRTVFNTEAFF
CDR3 DNA: TGTGCCAGCAGCCTTCGGACAGTTTTTAATACTGAAGCTTTCTTT

D gene: -
J gene: TRBJ1-2
clone size: -
V gene: TRBV4-3
CDR3 protein: CASSPNPDLTSGYTF
CDR3 DNA: TGCGCCAGCAGCCCCAACCCGGACCTGACTTCTGGCTACACCTTC

D gene: -
J gene: TRBJ1-1
clone size: few
V gene: TRBV12-3/TRBV12-4
CDR3 protein: CASLRSGRRGTEAFF
CDR3 DNA: TGTGCCAGCCTCAGGTCAGGGAGGCGTGGGACTGAAGCTTTCTTT